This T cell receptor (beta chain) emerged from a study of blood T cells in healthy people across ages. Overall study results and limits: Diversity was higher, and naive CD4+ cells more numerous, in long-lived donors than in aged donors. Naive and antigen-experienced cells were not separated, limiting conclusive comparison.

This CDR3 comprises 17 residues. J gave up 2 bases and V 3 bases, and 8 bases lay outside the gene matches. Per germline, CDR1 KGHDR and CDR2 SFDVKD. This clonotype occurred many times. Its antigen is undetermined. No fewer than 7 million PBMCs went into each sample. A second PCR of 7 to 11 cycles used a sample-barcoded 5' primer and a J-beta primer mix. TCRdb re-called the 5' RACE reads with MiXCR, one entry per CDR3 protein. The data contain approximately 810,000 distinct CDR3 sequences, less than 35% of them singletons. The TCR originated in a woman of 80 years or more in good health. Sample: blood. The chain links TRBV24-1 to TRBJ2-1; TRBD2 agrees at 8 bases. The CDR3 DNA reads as TGTGCCACCAGTGATCCCCAGCGGGGGAATACCTACAATGAGCAGTTCTTC. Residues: CATSDPQRGNTYNEQFF.